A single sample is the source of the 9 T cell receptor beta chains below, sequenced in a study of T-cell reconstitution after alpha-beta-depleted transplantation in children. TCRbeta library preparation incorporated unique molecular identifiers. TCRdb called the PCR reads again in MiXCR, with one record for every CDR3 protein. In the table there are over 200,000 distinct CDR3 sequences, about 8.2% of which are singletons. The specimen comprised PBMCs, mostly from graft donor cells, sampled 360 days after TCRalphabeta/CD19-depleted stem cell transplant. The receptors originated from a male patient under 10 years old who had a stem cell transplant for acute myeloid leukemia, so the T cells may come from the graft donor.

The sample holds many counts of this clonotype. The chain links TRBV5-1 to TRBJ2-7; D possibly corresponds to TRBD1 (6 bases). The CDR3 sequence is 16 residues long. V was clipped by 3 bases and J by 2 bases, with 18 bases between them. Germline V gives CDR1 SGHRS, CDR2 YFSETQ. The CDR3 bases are TGCGCCAGCAGCTCGACAGTTCCCTCAGGGGCCTACGAGCAGTACTTC. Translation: CASSSTVPSGAYEQYF.

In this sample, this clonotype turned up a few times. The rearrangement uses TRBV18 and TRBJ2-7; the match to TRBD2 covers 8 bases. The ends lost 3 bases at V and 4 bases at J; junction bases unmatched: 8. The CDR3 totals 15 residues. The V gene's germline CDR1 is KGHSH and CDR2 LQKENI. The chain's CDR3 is CASSPKTSGPYEQYV. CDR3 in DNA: TGTGCCAGCTCACCGAAAACTAGCGGCCCTTACGAGCAGTACGTC.

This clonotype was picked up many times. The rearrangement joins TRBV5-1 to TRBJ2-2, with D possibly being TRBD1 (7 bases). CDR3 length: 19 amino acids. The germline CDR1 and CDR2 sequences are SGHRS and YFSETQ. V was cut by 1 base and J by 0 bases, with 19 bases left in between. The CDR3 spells CASSLPGGTAFPNTGELFF. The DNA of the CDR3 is TGCGCCAGCAGCTTGCCTGGCGGGACAGCTTTTCCGAACACCGGGGAGCTGTTTTTT.

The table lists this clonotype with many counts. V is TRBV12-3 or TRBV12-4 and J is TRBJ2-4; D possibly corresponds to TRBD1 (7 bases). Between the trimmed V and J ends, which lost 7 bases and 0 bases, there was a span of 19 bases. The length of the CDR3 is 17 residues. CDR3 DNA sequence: TGTGCCAGCACCCCGACAGGGAAGGGACTAGCCAAAAACATTCAGTACTTC. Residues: CASTPTGKGLAKNIQYF.

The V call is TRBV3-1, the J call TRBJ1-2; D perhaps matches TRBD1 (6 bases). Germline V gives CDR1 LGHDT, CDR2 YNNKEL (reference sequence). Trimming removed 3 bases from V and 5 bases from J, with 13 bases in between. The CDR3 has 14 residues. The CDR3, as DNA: TGTGCCAGCAGCCACAGTCCTACAGGGTATGGCTACACCTTC. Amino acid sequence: CASSHSPTGYGYTF. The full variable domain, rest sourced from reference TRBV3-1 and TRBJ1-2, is DTAVSQTPKYLVTQMGNDKSIKCEQNLGHDTMYWYKQDSKKFLKIMFSYNNKELIINETVPNRFSPKSPDKAHLNLHINSLELGDSAVYFCASSHSPTGYGYTFGSGTRLTVV.

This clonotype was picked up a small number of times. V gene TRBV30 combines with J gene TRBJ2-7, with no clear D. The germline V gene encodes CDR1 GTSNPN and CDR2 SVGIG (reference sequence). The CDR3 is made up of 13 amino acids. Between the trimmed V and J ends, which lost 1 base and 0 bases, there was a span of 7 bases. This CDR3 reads CAWSGHLSYEQYF. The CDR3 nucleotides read TGTGCCTGGAGTGGACACCTCTCCTACGAGCAGTACTTC.

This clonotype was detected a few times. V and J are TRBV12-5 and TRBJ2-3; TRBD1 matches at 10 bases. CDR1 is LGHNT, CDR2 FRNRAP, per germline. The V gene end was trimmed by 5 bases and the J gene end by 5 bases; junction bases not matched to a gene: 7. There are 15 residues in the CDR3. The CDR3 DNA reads TGTGCTAGTGGTCCCCCGACAGGGGGCAAAGATACGCAGTATTTT. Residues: CASGPPTGGKDTQYF.

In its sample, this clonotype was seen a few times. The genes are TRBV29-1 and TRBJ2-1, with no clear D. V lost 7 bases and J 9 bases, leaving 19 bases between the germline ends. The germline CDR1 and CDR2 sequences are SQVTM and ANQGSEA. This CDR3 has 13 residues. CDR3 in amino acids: CSASPASKVEQFF. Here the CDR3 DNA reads TGCAGCGCCAGCCCAGCTTCAAAGGTTGAGCAGTTCTTC.

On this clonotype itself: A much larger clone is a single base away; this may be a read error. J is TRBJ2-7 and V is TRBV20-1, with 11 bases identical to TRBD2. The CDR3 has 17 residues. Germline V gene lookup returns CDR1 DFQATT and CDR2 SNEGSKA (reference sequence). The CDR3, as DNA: TGCTGTGCTAGTCCGGGACTAGCGGACCGGAGCTCCTACGAGCAGTACTTC. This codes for CCASPGLADRSSYEQYF.